The sequence of this TCR beta chain was determined in a study of blood T cell repertoires in COVID-19. Study background: Collection of acute and convalescent COVID-19 samples took place in the United States, Italy and Spain.

Original handling: The assay estimated nucleated cells by amplifying reference gene primers. Libraries were prepared by immunoSEQ multiplex PCR; TCRdb keeps only in-frame clonotypes and omits some of them. Clone size and the V and J calls come from that table; the DNA yielded D and trimming. This table has around 110,000 clones, more than 80% appearing once. Trimming removed 7 bases from V and 4 bases from J, with 11 bases in between. CDR3 length: 11 residues. Germline assignment: CDR1 DFQATT and CDR2 SNEGSKA (reference sequence). The chain is built from TRBV20-1 and TRBJ2-7; tentatively, D is TRBD2 (6 bases). Specimen: peripheral blood. This receptor was obtained from a man between 40 and 49 years old with acute or convalescent COVID-19. The CDR3 DNA reads TGCAGTGGATCGCGGGATTACGAGCAGTACTTC. Protein product: CSGSRDYEQYF.